A selection of T cell receptor beta chains follows, all from one sample in a study of OX40 agonist ivuxolimab in advanced cancers. Sequencing was performed with immunoSEQ multiplex PCR; in TCRdb, only in-frame clones are kept and a portion is missing. The sample shows about 77,000 clones, around 90% of them seen only once. The source was CD4+ or CD8+ T cells sorted from blood, collected in a trial of the OX40 agonist ivuxolimab. Source of these receptors: an adult with an advanced solid tumor such as melanoma, head and neck, liver or kidney cancer. CDR3s include the opening cysteine and the closing phenylalanine or tryptophan. A D gene is named only where the DNA matches it firmly. Only part of the rows carry a size: once, few, many, or a class if the clone is expanded.

v_gene: TRBV7-9; d_gene: NA; j_gene: TRBJ2-7; abundance: few; CDR3nt: TGTGCCAGCAAAGCAGTATCCGTTCTCGGCTACGAGCAGTACTTC; CDR3aa: CASKAVSVLGYEQYF
v_gene: TRBV11-3; d_gene: NA; j_gene: TRBJ2-2; abundance: NA; CDR3nt: TGTGCCAGCAGCTTCGATCGTCTAGCGTCCGGGGAGCTGTTTTTT; CDR3aa: CASSFDRLASGELFF
v_gene: TRBV5-4; d_gene: NA; j_gene: TRBJ2-7; abundance: NA; CDR3nt: TGTGCCAGCAGCGCCCACGCCGGGCTACAGGGCTACGAGCAGTACTTC; CDR3aa: CASSAHAGLQGYEQYF
v_gene: TRBV30; d_gene: NA; j_gene: TRBJ2-1; abundance: NA; CDR3nt: TGTGCCTGGAGCCCCCACCCCCAACGGGCTGAGCAGTTCTTC; CDR3aa: CAWSPHPQRAEQFF
v_gene: TRBV5-1; d_gene: NA; j_gene: TRBJ1-1; abundance: NA; CDR3nt: TGCGCCAGCAGCAAGTCCAGCTGGAACACTGAAGCTTTCTTT; CDR3aa: CASSKSSWNTEAFF
v_gene: TRBV4-1; d_gene: TRBD1; j_gene: TRBJ1-2; abundance: NA; CDR3nt: TGCGCCAGCAGCCATGCCTGGACAGGGGTGGGTGGCTACACCTTC; CDR3aa: CASSHAWTGVGGYTF
v_gene: TRBV5-4; d_gene: TRBD2; j_gene: TRBJ2-5; abundance: NA; CDR3nt: TGTGCCAGCAGACCCGGGACTAGCGAGCAAGAGACCCAGTACTTC; CDR3aa: CASRPGTSEQETQYF
v_gene: TRBV6-5; d_gene: TRBD1; j_gene: TRBJ2-5; abundance: few; CDR3nt: TGTGCCAGCAGATCAGGGGGCGGGGAGACCCAGTACTTC; CDR3aa: CASRSGGGETQYF
v_gene: TRBV28; d_gene: NA; j_gene: TRBJ1-6; abundance: NA; CDR3nt: TGTGCCAGCAGTTTGCCAGCTATCAAATCACCCCTCCACTTT; CDR3aa: CASSLPAIKSPLHF
v_gene: TRBV11-2; d_gene: TRBD2; j_gene: TRBJ2-2; abundance: once; CDR3nt: TGTGCCAGCAGCCGTAGACTAGCGACCTCAACCGGGGAGCTGTTTTTT; CDR3aa: CASSRRLATSTGELFF
v_gene: TRBV6-1; d_gene: NA; j_gene: TRBJ1-1; abundance: NA; CDR3nt: TGTGCCAGCCCCCGGGGACTGATGAACACTGAAGCTTTCTTT; CDR3aa: CASPRGLMNTEAFF
v_gene: TRBV19; d_gene: NA; j_gene: TRBJ2-3; abundance: NA; CDR3nt: TGTGCCAGTAGGAGACTTCCTTCCACAGATACGCAGTATTTT; CDR3aa: CASRRLPSTDTQYF
v_gene: TRBV28; d_gene: TRBD1; j_gene: TRBJ1-2; abundance: NA; CDR3nt: TGTGCCAGCAGGAGGACAGGTGCGAAATCTAACTATGGCTACACCTTC; CDR3aa: CASRRTGAKSNYGYTF
v_gene: TRBV19; d_gene: TRBD1; j_gene: TRBJ1-5; abundance: NA; CDR3nt: TGTGCCAGTAGTATAGGGGGGGTCGGGGACAGTCGTTATAGCAATCAGCCCCAGCATTTT; CDR3aa: CASSIGGVGDSRYSNQPQHF
v_gene: TRBV7-8; d_gene: NA; j_gene: TRBJ2-2; abundance: NA; CDR3nt: TGTGCCAGCAGCTTAGTAGACTCATCCACCGGGGAGCTGTTTTTT; CDR3aa: CASSLVDSSTGELFF